Presented here are 29 T cell receptor beta chains from one specimen sequenced in a study of blood T cells in healthy people across ages. PCR was performed a second time for 7 to 11 cycles using a sample-barcoded 5' primer and a J-beta primer mix. One entry per CDR3 protein, called by TCRdb with MiXCR from the 5' RACE reads. This sample has 1.5 million to 2 million distinct CDR3 sequences, with about 35% found just once. The source material was blood. All receptors come from a woman in her 30s in good health.

The V call is TRBV27, the J call TRBJ2-3, with 8 bases matching TRBD2. J lost 5 bases, V lost 5 bases, and 12 bases had no gene match. The CDR3 is made up of 16 amino acids. The V gene's germline CDR1 is MNHEY and CDR2 SMNVEV (reference sequence). This CDR3 is CASSDLGLVGRDTQYF. The CDR3 DNA follows: TGTGCCAGCAGTGATTTGGGACTAGTGGGAAGAGATACGCAGTATTTT.

The chain uses TRBV20-1 and TRBJ1-1, with D uncertain. The CDR3 is 12 amino acids. CDR1 is DFQATT, CDR2 SNEGSKA, per germline (reference sequence). DNA for the CDR3: TGCAGGCAGATGGTACAAGACACTGAAGCTTTCTTT. Residues: CRQMVQDTEAFF.

The genes are TRBV7-2 and TRBJ2-3, with 12 bases that match TRBD2. The ends lost 3 bases at V and 8 bases at J; junction bases unmatched: 3. Germline CDR1 and CDR2: SGHTA and FQGNSA. This CDR3 is built from 14 residues. The CDR3 here is CASSLTSGRSTQYF. CDR3 in DNA: TGTGCCAGCAGCTTGACTAGCGGGAGAAGTACGCAGTATTTT.

J is TRBJ2-1 and V is TRBV27, with 13 bases aligning to TRBD2. CDR3 size: 15 residues. V shed 8 bases, J shed 9 bases, and the junction held 10 bases outside the gene matches. The germline gives CDR1 MNHEY, CDR2 SMNVEV (reference sequence). The CDR3 DNA is TGTGCCAGCGCAAGCGGGACTAGCGGGAAGGGTGAGCAGTTCTTC. Amino acid sequence: CASASGTSGKGEQFF.

The chain employs TRBV9 and TRBJ2-1, with 12 bases lining up with TRBD2. V dropped 7 bases and J dropped 10; count of bases not matched to a gene: 9. Germline V gives CDR1 SGDLS, CDR2 YYNGEE. CDR3 length: 14 residues. CDR3 coding DNA: TGTGCCAGCGGGGCTAGCGGGAGGGGAAGGGAGCAGTTCTTC. Its protein is CASGASGRGREQFF.

CDR3 region: CSAREGLLLYEQYF. CDR3 in DNA: TGCAGTGCTAGAGAAGGGCTCCTCCTCTACGAGCAGTACTTC. The V call is TRBV20-1, the J call TRBJ2-7; unclear D gene. The CDR3 has 14 residues. Trimming took 0 bases from V and 3 from J, leaving 12 bases between them. Germline loops: CDR1 DFQATT, CDR2 SNEGSKA (reference sequence).

This clonotype was counted at least ten times. The V call is TRBV20-1, the J call TRBJ2-2; D is undetermined. Germline V gene data show CDR1 as DFQATT and CDR2 as SNEGSKA (reference sequence). Deletions cut 7 bases from V and 5 bases from J, with 11 bases between. This CDR3 spans 12 amino acids. CDR3: CSVGDWTGELFF. As DNA, the CDR3 is TGCAGTGTAGGAGATTGGACCGGGGAGCTGTTTTTT.

This clonotype was observed a handful of times. The chain couples TRBV4-1 to TRBJ2-2, with 11 nucleotides matching TRBD2. The CDR3 length is 19 residues. V gave up 2 bases and J gave up 0 bases; unmatched junction bases: 8. The germline CDR1 and CDR2 sequences are MGHRA and YSYEKL. The CDR3 is CASSQHPSGGPANTGELFF. Written as DNA, the CDR3 is TGCGCCAGCAGCCAACATCCTAGCGGGGGGCCCGCGAACACCGGGGAGCTGTTTTTT.

This clonotype came up a few times. The genes are TRBV5-1 and TRBJ2-3; 11 bases are shared with TRBD2. Germline CDR1 is SGHRS and CDR2 is YFSETQ. CDR3 length: 16 residues. The V gene end was trimmed by 2 bases and the J gene end by 5 bases; junction bases not matched to a gene: 7. The CDR3 DNA is TGCGCCAGCAGCTTCCAACTAGCGGGGGAGGGAGATACGCAGTATTTT. Translated, it gives CASSFQLAGEGDTQYF.

This clonotype has a handful of counts. This chain connects TRBV27 to TRBJ2-7; D uncertain. The germline CDR1 and CDR2 sequences are MNHEY and SMNVEV (reference sequence). The germline V and J ends were trimmed by 8 bases and 3 bases, with 17 bases remaining between them. CDR3 size: 14 residues. The CDR3 bases are TGTGCCAGCCGACGATTGAGCCCAGACTACGAGCAGTACTTC. Amino acid sequence: CASRRLSPDYEQYF.

Only a few counts were recorded for this clonotype. The chain has TRBV7-9 and TRBJ2-7, with D tentatively TRBD2 (7 bases). Germline V gene lookup returns CDR1 SEHNR and CDR2 FQNEAQ (reference sequence). V lost 11 bases and J lost 7, with 18 bases in between. The CDR3 is 12 amino acids. For the CDR3, the DNA is TGTGCCCATGGGGGGGGCACATGGGAGCAGTACTTC. The encoded protein is CAHGGGTWEQYF.

The chain joins TRBV20-1 to TRBJ1-2, with D tentatively TRBD1 (6 bases). CDR3 length equals 13 residues. The germline gives CDR1 DFQATT, CDR2 SNEGSKA (reference sequence). The ends were cut back, 2 bases at V and 11 bases at J, with 18 bases in the middle. The CDR3: CSARLYRESGYTF. The CDR3 nucleotides read TGCAGTGCTAGACTTTACAGGGAGAGTGGGTACACCTTC.

This clonotype is a singleton in its sample. The V and J genes are TRBV4-1 and TRBJ1-2; perhaps TRBD1 as D (5 bases). V gave up 1 base and J gave up 1 base, with 16 bases separating them. From germline, CDR1 is MGHRA and CDR2 YSYEKL. The CDR3 has 17 residues. This chain's CDR3 is CASSQGLREGRNYGYTF. The CDR3 coding sequence is TGCGCCAGCAGCCAAGGCTTGAGGGAGGGGCGTAACTATGGCTACACCTTC.

The rearrangement uses TRBV4-1 and TRBJ2-7, with D uncertain. The CDR3 has 15 amino acids. Per the germline V gene, CDR1 is MGHRA and CDR2 is YSYEKL. V was shortened by 0 bases and J by 6 bases, with 15 bases between the two germline ends. Here the CDR3 DNA reads TGCGCCAGCAGCCAAGAGCTTACACAGACTCGCGAGCAGTACTTC. Its translation is CASSQELTQTREQYF.

The V gene is TRBV20-1, the J gene TRBJ1-2, with 7 positions matching TRBD1. The length of the CDR3 is 16 residues. V lost 0 bases, J lost 5 bases, and 12 bases stayed unmatched. The germline V gene has CDR1 DFQATT and CDR2 SNEGSKA (reference sequence). The CDR3 sequence: CSARDLFEGQTYGYTF. The CDR3 bases are TGCAGTGCTAGAGATCTCTTTGAGGGACAGACTTATGGCTACACCTTC.

DNA of the CDR3: TGTGCCAGCAGCACCGGACTAGCGGGGGACCACCCCCACAATGAGCAGTTCTTC. It encodes CASSTGLAGDHPHNEQFF. The genes are TRBV13 and TRBJ2-1, with 13 bases that match TRBD2. The CDR3 runs 18 residues. Unmatched junction bases numbered 12, after V lost 5 bases and J lost 5 bases. CDR1 is PRHDT, CDR2 FYEKMQ, per germline (reference sequence).

The V call is TRBV30, the J call TRBJ1-1, with D unresolved. Germline assignment: CDR1 GTSNPN and CDR2 SVGIG (reference sequence). The CDR3 extends over 12 amino acids. The V end was cut by 1 base, the J end by 4 bases, with 7 bases between. The CDR3 here is CAWSDIGTEAFF. For the CDR3, the DNA is TGTGCCTGGAGTGACATTGGCACTGAAGCTTTCTTT. Full variable domain (rest looked up from reference TRBV30 and TRBJ1-1): SQTIHQWPATLVQPVGSPLSLECTVEGTSNPNLYWYRQAAGRGLQLLFYSVGIGQISSEVPQNLSASRPQDRQFILSSKKLLLSDSGFYLCAWSDIGTEAFFGQGTRLTVV.

The V gene is TRBV7-6, the J gene TRBJ2-7; a weak D match, TRBD2 (7 bases). The CDR3 has 15 residues. Germline V gene lookup returns CDR1 SGHVS and CDR2 FNYEAQ. The V end was cut by 5 bases, the J end by 6 bases, with 20 bases between. CDR3 sequence: CASSPLGGGVGEQYF. Written as DNA, the CDR3 is TGTGCCAGCAGCCCCTTAGGGGGAGGGGTGGGCGAGCAGTACTTC.

This chain links TRBV6-1 with TRBJ1-1, with TRBD1 identical over 9 bases. This CDR3 has 14 residues. V lost 5 bases to trimming and J lost 6 bases; unmatched junction nucleotides: 7. Germline lookup yields CDR1 MNHNS and CDR2 SASEGT. CDR3 region: CASSKGTGKPEAFF. In nucleotides, the CDR3 is TGTGCCAGCAGTAAGGGGACAGGGAAACCTGAAGCTTTCTTT.

The V call is TRBV20-1, the J call TRBJ2-1, with D possibly being TRBD2 (5 bases). The V gene's germline CDR1 is DFQATT and CDR2 SNEGSKA (reference sequence). The CDR3 loop spans 12 amino acids. With 1 base removed from V and 9 bases from J, the gap between germline ends came to 10 bases. For the CDR3, the DNA is TGCAGTGCTAGAGGGATAGGGAGTGAGCAGTTCTTC. Amino acids: CSARGIGSEQFF.

This chain connects TRBV4-2 to TRBJ2-3; maybe TRBD2 (5 bases). The CDR3 extends over 18 amino acids. V was shortened by 3 bases and J by 1 base, with 20 bases between the two germline ends. Germline V gives CDR1 LGHNA, CDR2 YNFKEQ. CDR3 region: CASSHPGTTGRGTDTQYF. The CDR3, as DNA: TGTGCCAGCAGCCATCCGGGAACGACTGGGCGTGGCACAGATACGCAGTATTTT.

This chain connects TRBV2 to TRBJ1-2; D uncertain. CDR1 SNHLY and CDR2 FYNNEI come from the germline V gene. The CDR3 spans 12 residues. The ends were cut back, 7 bases at V and 2 bases at J, with 8 bases in the middle. The CDR3 nucleotides are TGTGCCAGCAAACCGGACAACTATGGCTACACCTTC. This codes for CASKPDNYGYTF.

This clonotype has a handful of counts. This sequence joins TRBV29-1 and TRBJ1-2, with D perhaps matching TRBD1 (5 bases). Deletions cut 4 bases from V and 8 bases from J, with 14 bases between. Germline CDR1 and CDR2: SQVTM and ANQGSEA. This CDR3 contains 12 residues. This CDR3 reads CSVASRVEGYTF. CDR3 coding DNA: TGCAGCGTTGCGAGCAGGGTGGAGGGCTACACCTTC.

This clonotype occurred once. This sequence may be a read error, since a much larger clone differs from it by one base. The chain couples TRBV29-1 to TRBJ2-5, with 8 bases lining up with TRBD1. V lost 6 bases, J lost 4 bases, and 7 bases stayed unmatched. Germline values: CDR1 SQVTM, CDR2 ANQGSEA. The CDR3 length is 13 residues. The CDR3 region is CSVVGTGAETQYF. The DNA of the CDR3 is TGCAGCGTAGTCGGGACAGGCGCAGAGACCCAGTACTTC.

The V and J genes are TRBV13 and TRBJ2-2; 9 positions match TRBD1. Per germline, CDR1 PRHDT and CDR2 FYEKMQ (reference sequence). J lost 6 bases, V lost 2 bases, and 4 bases had no gene match. This CDR3 is built from 15 residues. CDR3 DNA sequence: TGTGCCAGCAGCTTACCGGGACAGGGCGCCGGGGAGCTGTTTTTT. Its translation: CASSLPGQGAGELFF.

The rearrangement uses TRBV28 and TRBJ2-7; 9 bases align to TRBD2. CDR1 MDHEN and CDR2 SYDVKM come from the germline V gene. The CDR3 is 15 residues long. V lost 3 bases to trimming and J lost 2 bases; unmatched junction nucleotides: 5. CDR3 sequence (DNA): TGTGCCAGCAGTTTTAGCGGGAGCAAGACCTACGAGCAGTACTTC. Translation gives CASSFSGSKTYEQYF.

The CDR3 spells CASTEGPVVTDTQYF. The CDR3 region has the DNA TGTGCCAGCACTGAGGGACCCGTGGTGACAGATACGCAGTATTTT. V usage is TRBV9 and J usage is TRBJ2-3; D tentatively fits TRBD1 or TRBD2 (5 bases each). The CDR3 runs to 15 residues. Germline V gene lookup returns CDR1 SGDLS and CDR2 YYNGEE. Trimming left V 6 bases short and J 3 bases short, with 17 bases between.

The sample holds a few counts of this clonotype. The J gene is TRBJ2-1, the V gene TRBV28, with 8 bases aligning to TRBD1. CDR3 length: 15 amino acids. Germline V gives CDR1 MDHEN, CDR2 SYDVKM. The trim removed 7 bases at V and 4 bases at J, leaving 9 bases unmatched. The CDR3 region is CASTFPGQGYNEQFF. CDR3 sequence (DNA): TGTGCCAGCACCTTCCCCGGACAGGGATACAATGAGCAGTTCTTC. Looking up the rest from reference TRBV28 and TRBJ2-1 gives the full variable domain: DVKVTQSSRYLVKRTGEKVFLECVQDMDHENMFWYRQDPGLGLRLIYFSYDVKMKEKGDIPEGYSVSREKKERFSLILESASTNQTSMYLCASTFPGQGYNEQFFGPGTRLTVL.

This rearrangement joins TRBV24-1 to TRBJ2-5; weak D call: TRBD2 (5 bases). Trimming took 3 bases from V and 11 from J, leaving 18 bases between them. CDR1 and CDR2 (germline): KGHDR, SFDVKD. This CDR3 has 14 residues. CDR3: CATSDPGLNNEQYF. Here the CDR3 DNA reads TGTGCCACCAGTGATCCCGGACTGAACAATGAGCAGTACTTC.